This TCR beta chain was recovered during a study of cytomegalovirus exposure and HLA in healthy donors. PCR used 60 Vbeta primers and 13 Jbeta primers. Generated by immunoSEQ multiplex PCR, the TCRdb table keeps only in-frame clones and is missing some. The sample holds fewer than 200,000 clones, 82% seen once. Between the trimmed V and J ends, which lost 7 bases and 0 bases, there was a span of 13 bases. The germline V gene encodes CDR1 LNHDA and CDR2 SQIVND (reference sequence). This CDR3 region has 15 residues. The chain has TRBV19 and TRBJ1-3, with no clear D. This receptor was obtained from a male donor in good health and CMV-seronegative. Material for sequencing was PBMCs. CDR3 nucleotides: TGTGCCAGTAAAGTTAGTGGCGGCTCTGGAAACACCATATATTTT. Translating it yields CASKVSGGSGNTIYF. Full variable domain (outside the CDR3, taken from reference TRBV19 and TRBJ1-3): DGGITQSPKYLFRKEGQNVTLSCEQNLNHDAMYWYRQDPGQGLRLIYYSQIVNDFQKGDIAEGYSVSREKKESFPLTVTSAQKNPTAFYLCASKVSGGSGNTIYFGEGSWLTVV.